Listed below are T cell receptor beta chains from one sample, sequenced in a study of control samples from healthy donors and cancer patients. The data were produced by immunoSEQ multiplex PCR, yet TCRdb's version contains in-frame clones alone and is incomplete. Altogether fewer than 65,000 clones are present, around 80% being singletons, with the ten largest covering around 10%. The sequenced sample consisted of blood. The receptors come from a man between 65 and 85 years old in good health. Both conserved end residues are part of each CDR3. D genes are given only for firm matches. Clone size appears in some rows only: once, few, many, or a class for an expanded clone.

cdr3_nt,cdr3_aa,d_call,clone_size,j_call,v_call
TGTGCCAGCAGGGGGGCAGGGGGCTTCGCTGAAGCTTTCTTT,CASRGAGGFAEAFF,TRBD1,NA,TRBJ1-1,TRBV6-5
TGTGCCAGCAGTTTATCGTGGCAGGGCCTTAGCACAGATACGCAGTATTTT,CASSLSWQGLSTDTQYF,NA,NA,TRBJ2-3,TRBV27
TGCGCCAGCAGTCGACAGGGGCCGGTGAACACTGAAGCTTTCTTT,CASSRQGPVNTEAFF,TRBD1,NA,TRBJ1-1,TRBV10-2
TGTGCCAGCAGCTTAGCCCCGGGAACGGGCTACGAGCAGTACTTC,CASSLAPGTGYEQYF,NA,NA,TRBJ2-7,TRBV7-2
TGTGCCAGCAGCTCAGGATACTACCCCGGGACAGGGACCTTC,CASSSGYYPGTGTF,TRBD1,few,TRBJ1-2,TRBV6-5
TGTGCCAGCAGTTTCAGACAGGGTGGCAATCAGCCCCAGCATTTT,CASSFRQGGNQPQHF,TRBD1,NA,TRBJ1-5,TRBV6-5
TGTGCCAGCAGTTCCCCGGTTACCTACGAGCAGTACTTC,CASSSPVTYEQYF,NA,NA,TRBJ2-7,TRBV28
TGTGCCTGGAGTGCAGGGGAAAAACTGTTTTTT,CAWSAGEKLFF,NA,NA,TRBJ1-4,TRBV30
TGTGCCAGCAGTTCCGTACTAGGACTAGCGGGAGGCAATGAGCAGTTCTTC,CASSSVLGLAGGNEQFF,TRBD2,NA,TRBJ2-1,TRBV28
TGTGCCAGCAGCTTCCGGACAGGGACTGGCTACACCTTC,CASSFRTGTGYTF,TRBD1,NA,TRBJ1-2,TRBV13
TGCGCCAGCAGTTCTCATAGCGGGGGGGCGGGTACCGGGGAGCTGTTTTTT,CASSSHSGGAGTGELFF,TRBD2,NA,TRBJ2-2,TRBV10-2
TGTGCCAGCAGTCAGTATCACAATCAGCCCCAGCATTTT,CASSQYHNQPQHF,NA,NA,TRBJ1-5,TRBV28
TGTGCCAGCAGTGAAGTGGGGTTCCAAGAGACCCAGTACTTC,CASSEVGFQETQYF,NA,NA,TRBJ2-5,TRBV6-1
TGTGCCAGCAGCTTGGGTTCACTAGCGGGAGAGACCCAGTACTTC,CASSLGSLAGETQYF,TRBD2,NA,TRBJ2-5,TRBV5-6
TGTGCCAGCTCACAGCGCGGGGGCGCGGACTATGGCTACACCTTC,CASSQRGGADYGYTF,NA,few,TRBJ1-2,TRBV18
TGTGCCAGCAGTTTCTCCGGTATCCGCACCTACAATGAGCAGTTCTTC,CASSFSGIRTYNEQFF,NA,few,TRBJ2-1,TRBV28
TGCAGTGCGCGAAATAATTCACCCCTCCACTTT,CSARNNSPLHF,NA,NA,TRBJ1-6,TRBV20-1
TGCAGCGTTGGGGAGGAGGTAAATCAGCCCCAGCATTTT,CSVGEEVNQPQHF,NA,NA,TRBJ1-5,TRBV29-1
TGTGCCAGCAGTTGGTCAGGGACGCTCGGCACCGGGGAGCTGTTTTTT,CASSWSGTLGTGELFF,NA,NA,TRBJ2-2,TRBV6-5
TGTGCCTGGAGTCACCGGGACAGGAACACTGAAGCTTTCTTT,CAWSHRDRNTEAFF,TRBD1,NA,TRBJ1-1,TRBV30
TGTGCCAGCAGGCCCAACAGGGGCAATGAGCAGTTCTTC,CASRPNRGNEQFF,TRBD1,NA,TRBJ2-1,TRBV2
TGTGCCATCAAACCGGGACAGGCTAACTATGGCTACACCTTC,CAIKPGQANYGYTF,TRBD1,NA,TRBJ1-2,TRBV10-3
TGTGCCAGCACTCGCGGCTGGAGCACTGAAGCTTTCTTT,CASTRGWSTEAFF,NA,once,TRBJ1-1,TRBV28
TGTGCCAGCCGGGCTAGCGGGGGCACAGATACGCAGTATTTT,CASRASGGTDTQYF,TRBD2,NA,TRBJ2-3,TRBV6-5
TGTGCCAGCAGCCTGCGACTAGTACAAACAGATACGCAGTATTTT,CASSLRLVQTDTQYF,NA,NA,TRBJ2-3,TRBV3-1/TRBV3-2
TGTGCCTGGAGTGTACAAGGGACTAGCGGGACCCAGTACTTC,CAWSVQGTSGTQYF,TRBD2,once,TRBJ2-5,TRBV30
TGTGCCAGCAGCTTAGGACAGGGGAACGAGCAGTACTTC,CASSLGQGNEQYF,TRBD1,NA,TRBJ2-7,TRBV7-9
TGTGCCAGCAGCTTAGTAGGACAGTACTATAATTCACCCCTCCACTTT,CASSLVGQYYNSPLHF,NA,NA,TRBJ1-6,TRBV7-2
TGTGCCAGCAGCTTAGATGGGGTGGGTCAGCCCCAGCATTTT,CASSLDGVGQPQHF,NA,once,TRBJ1-5,TRBV7-9
TGTGCCAGCAGCCTCCATCGGACTAGCGGGGGCGCCTCTTGGTACGAGCAGTACTTC,CASSLHRTSGGASWYEQYF,TRBD2,NA,TRBJ2-7,TRBV3-1/TRBV3-2
TGTGCCAGCAGTCGCGGGACTAGCGGTTATTACACCGGGGAGCTGTTTTTT,CASSRGTSGYYTGELFF,TRBD2,NA,TRBJ2-2,TRBV3-1/TRBV3-2
TGTGCCAGCAGCCACCCCAGGGACAGGGGGAGAGAGACCCAGTACTTC,CASSHPRDRGRETQYF,TRBD1,NA,TRBJ2-5,TRBV7-8